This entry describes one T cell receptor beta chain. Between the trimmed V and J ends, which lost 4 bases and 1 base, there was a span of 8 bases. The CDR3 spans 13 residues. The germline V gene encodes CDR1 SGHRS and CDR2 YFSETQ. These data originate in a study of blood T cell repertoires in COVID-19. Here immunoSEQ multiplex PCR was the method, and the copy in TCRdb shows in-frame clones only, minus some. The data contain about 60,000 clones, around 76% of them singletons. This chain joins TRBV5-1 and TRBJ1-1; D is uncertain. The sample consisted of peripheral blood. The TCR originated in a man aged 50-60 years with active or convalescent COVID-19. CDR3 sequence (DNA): TGCGCCAGCAGCGACCCGGGGAACACTGAAGCTTTCTTT. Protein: CASSDPGNTEAFF.